Below, 24 T cell receptor beta chains from the same sample are listed, as sequenced in a study of CD8 T cells in ankylosing spondylitis. General observations from the study: Characteristic, it appeared, of ankylosing spondylitis blood was a TCR beta motif of 7 or 8 highly homologous variants.

These receptors have no identified antigens. MiXCR, applied by TCRdb to the 5' RACE reads, yields one record per CDR3 protein. The sample consists of about 540,000 distinct CDR3 sequences, approximately 11% of them appearing once. Sequenced material: blood, either unsorted or a sorted T cell fraction (not recorded which). Receptors originate from a male donor with ankylosing spondylitis.

This clonotype was seen more than once but under ten times. V usage is TRBV20-1 and J usage is TRBJ2-2; 12 bases match TRBD2. With 4 bases clipped from V and 4 bases from J, the junction kept 7 bases outside the gene matches. This CDR3 spans 16 amino acids. Germline V gene data show CDR1 as DFQATT and CDR2 as SNEGSKA (reference sequence). The CDR3 DNA reads TGCAGTGCTAAAGCTAGCGGGAGGGCAAGCACCGGGGAGCTGTTTTTT. The encoded protein is CSAKASGRASTGELFF.

This clonotype was counted only a few times. The V call is TRBV19, the J call TRBJ2-1; the D gene is possibly TRBD1 (6 bases). The CDR3 is 13 residues long. Germline CDR1 is LNHDA and CDR2 is SQIVND (reference sequence). V lost 1 base to trimming and J lost 7 bases, with 8 bases between them. CDR3 residues: CASSIAQGNEQFF. The CDR3 coding sequence is TGTGCCAGTAGTATAGCACAGGGAAATGAGCAGTTCTTC.

In its sample, this clonotype was seen a few times. This sequence joins TRBV20-1 and TRBJ2-1; TRBD2 matches 9 bases. The CDR3 loop spans 14 amino acids. V trimming: 4 bases; J trimming: 8 bases; junction bases outside the gene matches: 9. Germline loops: CDR1 DFQATT, CDR2 SNEGSKA (reference sequence). The CDR3 reads CSATAREGGYEQFF. The CDR3 DNA reads TGCAGTGCTACGGCGCGGGAGGGCGGCTATGAGCAGTTCTTC.

The chain combines TRBV7-8 with TRBJ1-2, with 8 bases lining up with TRBD1. V shed 5 bases and J 4 bases; nucleotides not matched to a gene: 9. CDR3 length equals 15 residues. CDR1 SGHVS and CDR2 FQNEAQ come from the germline V gene. The CDR3 nucleotides are TGTGCCAGCAGCCAGGACAGGGATTCGTTCTATGGCTACACCTTC. The encoded protein is CASSQDRDSFYGYTF.

This clonotype was recorded many times. The chain couples TRBV24-1 to TRBJ2-1, with D perhaps matching TRBD1 or TRBD2 (6 bases each). Trimming stripped 7 bases from V and 4 bases from J, with 16 bases between. The CDR3 has 15 amino acids. Germline-derived CDR1 and CDR2 are KGHDR and SFDVKD. The CDR3 is CATSATEGVYNEQFF. CDR3 sequence (DNA): TGTGCCACCAGCGCTACGGAGGGGGTTTACAATGAGCAGTTCTTC.

This clonotype was picked up many times. This rearrangement joins TRBV5-1 to TRBJ1-5; D is unclear. Trimming removed 0 bases at V and 5 bases at J, with 6 bases between. Germline V CDR1 and CDR2: SGHRS, YFSETQ. The CDR3 runs 13 residues. CDR3 in DNA: TGCGCCAGCAGCTTGGGACCATATCAGCCCCAGCATTTT. Its protein product is CASSLGPYQPQHF.

The V gene is TRBV29-1, the J gene TRBJ2-1; D is ambiguous. Germline lookup yields CDR1 SQVTM and CDR2 ANQGSEA. V was shortened by 7 bases and J by 10 bases, with 8 bases between the two germline ends. This CDR3 region has 9 residues. The CDR3 region has the DNA TGCAGCGCGGGCGACGAGCAGTTCTTC. Protein sequence: CSAGDEQFF.

This clonotype appeared many times. This chain links TRBV29-1 with TRBJ2-3; 8 bases line up with TRBD2. The CDR3 covers 15 residues. The V gene's germline CDR1 is SQVTM and CDR2 ANQGSEA. After removal of 4 bases from V and 1 base from J, the junction contained 7 bases not matched to a gene. CDR3 residues: CSVGEAGGGTDTQYF. CDR3 DNA sequence: TGCAGCGTTGGGGAGGCGGGAGGTGGCACAGATACGCAGTATTTT.

With respect to this clonotype: A much larger clone sits a single nucleotide away, making a read error possible. The rearrangement joins TRBV20-1 to TRBJ2-7, with D perhaps TRBD2 (6 bases). The length of the CDR3 is 12 residues. Trimming pared 5 bases from V and 7 bases from J, leaving 15 bases between. CDR1 is DFQATT and CDR2 is SNEGSKA in the germline V gene (reference sequence). CDR3 nucleotide sequence: TGCAGTGCTGGGACTCAGGCTGAAGAGCAGTACTTC. Translation gives CSAGTQAEEQYF.

In this sample, this clonotype turned up many times. The chain links TRBV5-5 to TRBJ1-2, with D maybe TRBD1 (5 bases). CDR3 length: 15 residues. Trimming stripped 2 bases from V and 8 bases from J, with 19 bases between. Germline lookup yields CDR1 SGHKS and CDR2 YYEKEE (reference sequence). The CDR3 DNA follows: TGTGCCAGCAGCTTACAGGAGGCGAAAAGGGAAGGCTACACCTTC. Translation gives CASSLQEAKREGYTF.

The J gene is TRBJ2-1, the V gene TRBV20-1, with D possibly matching TRBD1 (6 bases). This CDR3 has 13 residues. Per the germline V gene, CDR1 is DFQATT and CDR2 is SNEGSKA (reference sequence). V lost 3 bases and J lost 3, with 9 bases in between. In DNA, the CDR3 is TGCAGTGCTAGCCAGGGGCACTACAATGAGCAGTTCTTC. Translated: CSASQGHYNEQFF.

This clonotype came up a few times. V usage is TRBV28 and J usage is TRBJ1-2; D gene unclear. The V end lost 3 bases, the J end lost 8 bases, and 10 bases lay between the germline ends. Germline V gene data show CDR1 as MDHEN and CDR2 as SYDVKM. This CDR3 is built from 12 residues. The chain's CDR3 is CASSFLFGGYTF. The DNA for the CDR3 is TGTGCCAGCAGTTTCCTTTTCGGGGGCTACACCTTC.

Many counts were recorded for this clonotype. This rearrangement joins TRBV12-3 or TRBV12-4 to TRBJ2-7, with TRBD1 matching 9 bases. The CDR3 sequence is 13 residues long. Germline trimming cut 7 bases from V and 4 bases from J; bases unmatched to any gene: 5. In DNA form, the CDR3 reads TGTGCCAGCAAGAACAGGGGGCTTTACGAGCAGTACTTC. The encoded protein is CASKNRGLYEQYF.

The chain employs TRBV24-1 and TRBJ2-1, with 11 bases identical to TRBD2. The CDR3 has 17 amino acids. Germline V gene sequence: CDR1 KGHDR, CDR2 SFDVKD. The V gene end was trimmed by 6 bases and the J gene end by 9 bases; junction bases not matched to a gene: 15. The CDR3 DNA follows: TGTGCCACCAGTAAAAAGACGGTAGCGGGAGGGCCGAGTGAGCAGTTCTTC. Translated: CATSKKTVAGGPSEQFF.

This clonotype was recorded at least ten times. The chain employs TRBV4-2 and TRBJ2-3; D unresolved. Between the trimmed V and J ends, which lost 2 bases and 1 base, there was a span of 7 bases. This CDR3 has 14 residues. Germline CDR1 is LGHNA and CDR2 is YNFKEQ. CDR3 sequence (DNA): TGTGCCAGCAGCCAACAGAGTGGCACAGATACGCAGTATTTT. It is translated as CASSQQSGTDTQYF.

The chain recombines TRBV19 with TRBJ2-5; D is unresolved. V was shortened by 4 bases and J by 13 bases, with 13 bases between the two germline ends. The CDR3 length is 11 residues. Germline CDR1 reads LNHDA; CDR2 reads SQIVND (reference sequence). The CDR3 sequence is CASSNGDVRYF. The CDR3 region has the DNA TGTGCCAGTAGTAATGGAGACGTCAGGTACTTC. The whole variable domain, remainder taken from reference TRBV19 and TRBJ2-5, is DGGITQSPKYLFRKEGQNVTLSCEQNLNHDAMYWYRQDPGQGLRLIYYSQIVNDFQKGDIAEGYSVSREKKESFPLTVTSAQKNPTAFYLCASSNGDVRYFGPGTRLLVL.

This clonotype was seen at least ten times. The chain joins TRBV24-1 to TRBJ2-1; 9 positions match TRBD1. V was clipped by 1 base and J by 8 bases; unmatched bases: 8. Germline V gives CDR1 KGHDR, CDR2 SFDVKD. The CDR3 totals 16 residues. CDR3 bases: TGTGCCACCAGTGATTTTGGTGGGACAGGGATCGATGAGCAGTTCTTC. The encoded protein is CATSDFGGTGIDEQFF.

The chain links TRBV20-1 to TRBJ2-7; D is ambiguous. This CDR3 region has 12 residues. Germline-derived CDR1 and CDR2 are DFQATT and SNEGSKA (reference sequence). The germline V and J ends were trimmed by 3 bases and 4 bases, with 10 bases remaining between them. In nucleotides, the CDR3 is TGCAGTGCTAGTCTGGTGGCATACGAGCAGTACTTC. Its translation: CSASLVAYEQYF.

The rearrangement uses TRBV11-1 and TRBJ2-3; TRBD2 matches at 9 bases. The junction had 3 bases not matched to a gene; V was cut back by 5 bases and J by 0 bases. The CDR3 is 15 amino acids. In germline, CDR1 is SGHAT, CDR2 FQDESV (reference sequence). The CDR3 DNA reads as TGTGCCAGCAGCACTACTAGCGGGAGCACAGATACGCAGTATTTT. Its protein is CASSTTSGSTDTQYF.

In its sample, this clonotype was seen a few times. J is TRBJ2-1 and V is TRBV6-1; possible D gene TRBD2, 6 bases. There are 16 residues in the CDR3. The germline gives CDR1 MNHNS, CDR2 SASEGT. The V gene lost 6 bases and the J gene lost 5 bases, with 20 bases spanning the gap. The CDR3 here is CASSRGTALGNNEQFF. DNA of the CDR3: TGTGCCAGCAGCCGAGGGACTGCCCTGGGAAACAATGAGCAGTTCTTC.

The V gene is TRBV5-1, the J gene TRBJ2-3; TRBD1 matches 10 bases. V dropped 6 bases and J dropped 5; count of bases not matched to a gene: 6. The length of the CDR3 is 14 residues. Germline V gene lookup returns CDR1 SGHRS and CDR2 YFSETQ. CDR3 sequence: CASNRQGAGDTQYF. CDR3 in DNA: TGCGCCAGCAATCGACAGGGGGCTGGAGATACGCAGTATTTT. The full variable domain, rest sourced from reference TRBV5-1 and TRBJ2-3, is KAGVTQTPRYLIKTRGQQVTLSCSPISGHRSVSWYQQTPGQGLQFLFEYFSETQRNKGNFPGRFSGRQFSNSRSEMNVSTLELGDSALYLCASNRQGAGDTQYFGPGTRLTVL.

This clonotype showed up just a few times. The chain employs TRBV20-1 and TRBJ2-2; D gene unclear. Germline V gene data show CDR1 as DFQATT and CDR2 as SNEGSKA (reference sequence). The ends were cut back, 1 base at V and 2 bases at J, with 5 bases in the middle. The CDR3 runs to 13 residues. In DNA, the CDR3 is TGCAGTGCTAGAGTACCTAACACCGGGGAGCTGTTTTTT. Its protein is CSARVPNTGELFF.

This chain uses TRBV20-1 with TRBJ2-7; the D call may be TRBD1 or TRBD2 (5 bases each). Germline CDR1 reads DFQATT; CDR2 reads SNEGSKA (reference sequence). This CDR3 comprises 14 residues. V lost 4 bases, J lost 0 bases, and 13 bases lay in between. Here the CDR3 DNA reads TGCAGTGCTACAGGGACCAGGAGCTCCTACGAGCAGTACTTC. Its translation is CSATGTRSSYEQYF.

This sequence joins TRBV6-2 or TRBV6-3 and TRBJ2-1; perhaps TRBD2 as D (7 bases). CDR3 length: 12 residues. V was shortened by 10 bases and J by 5 bases, with 12 bases between the two germline ends. Germline V CDR1 and CDR2: MNHEY, SVGEGT. The CDR3 spells CATGGRNNEQFF. Here the CDR3 DNA reads TGTGCCACCGGGGGGCGAAACAATGAGCAGTTCTTC.